This entry is about one TCR beta chain. This clonotype was counted ten times or more. It has no known antigen specificity. No much larger clone is present one base from it, and per-base qualities are unavailable. The data stem from a study of glioma-infiltrating T cells (dated by TCRdb to between 2015 and 2016). About the study as a whole: Sequencing of TCR alpha- and beta-chain repertoires was performed on glioma tissue, on non-neoplastic brain tissue, and on matched peripheral blood mononuclear cells. Each tissue-infiltrating repertoire was compared with the same patient's peripheral blood repertoire to measure divergence between tissue and blood T-cell populations. Three low-grade glioma patients, 7 to 9 primary glioblastoma patients and three non-glioma patients contributing non-neoplastic brain tissue were included in the paired cohort. Study-level results and caveats: Group comparisons were based on small numbers of patients: three non-neoplastic, three low-grade glioma and several glioblastoma patients. Very few CDR3 sequences were found to be shared between tissue and blood, and this scarcity was attributed to high CDR3 diversity and limited sampling. In non-neoplastic patients, VJ-independent divergence between tissue and blood fell below expectation, whereas in all gliomas, and especially in low-grade gliomas, the divergence rose above expectation.

V is reduced by 5 bases and J by 7 bases, leaving a spacing of 13 bases between them. From a lookup of the germline V gene, CDR1 and CDR2 are SGHTA and FQGNSA. The CDR3 numbers 13 residues from cysteine through phenylalanine. The retained sequence is limited to the CDR3, 39 bases, with the frame set at the first base. The iRepertoire nested amplicon-rescue multiplex PCR (arm-PCR) platform was used to amplify TCR alpha and beta CDR3 regions from RNA. The input for one-step reverse transcription and amplification was about 100-400 ng of either tissue mRNA or PBMC total RNA. Following bead purification, Illumina adapters were added through a secondary multiplex PCR, and the libraries were then gel-purified between 200 and 400 bp. The libraries contained internal 6-nucleotide barcodes that were used for demultiplexing. Libraries were sequenced on an Illumina MiSeq with 2x220 or 2x250 nucleotide paired-end reads. As for the original processing: Paired reads were merged using FLASH 1.2.11 and were aligned to the GRCh37 human genome using BWA-MEM, after which TRA and TRB reads were extracted. An IMGT-derived reference of cassette sequences and CDR3 motifs, with pseudogenes included, was used for V and J assignment. Reads were translated in three frames, and productive CDR3s were defined as those with a C...FGXG motif and no stop codons. Unique combinations of V-J cassette pair and CDR3 amino acid sequence were defined as clonotypes. Reads were filtered by Hamming distance, thresholded by each sample's sequence error rate in mapped regions. Using fastp at Q25 and MiXCR, TCRdb reprocessed the public reads and kept productive beta chains. Under each unique CDR3 protein, matching rows form one entry showing the most common genes and DNA. What appears here as the V and J calls and clone size reflects TCRdb's work, not the paper's. The sample yields about 140,000 distinct CDR3 sequences; approximately 40% were counted once. In total, the top ten clones hold 15% to 25% of the sample.

This chain joins TRBV7-2 to TRBJ2-3; a confident D gene designation cannot be given. Sequenced input: glioma tissue, nonneoplastic brain tissue, or PBMCs (not recorded which). This receptor was obtained from a human donor with low-grade glioma or glioblastoma, undergoing nonglioma brain surgery, or in good health (not recorded which). Here the CDR3 is given as CASSPYTANTQYF. The sequence in DNA is TGTGCCAGCAGCCCCTATACGGCAAATACGCAGTATTTT.